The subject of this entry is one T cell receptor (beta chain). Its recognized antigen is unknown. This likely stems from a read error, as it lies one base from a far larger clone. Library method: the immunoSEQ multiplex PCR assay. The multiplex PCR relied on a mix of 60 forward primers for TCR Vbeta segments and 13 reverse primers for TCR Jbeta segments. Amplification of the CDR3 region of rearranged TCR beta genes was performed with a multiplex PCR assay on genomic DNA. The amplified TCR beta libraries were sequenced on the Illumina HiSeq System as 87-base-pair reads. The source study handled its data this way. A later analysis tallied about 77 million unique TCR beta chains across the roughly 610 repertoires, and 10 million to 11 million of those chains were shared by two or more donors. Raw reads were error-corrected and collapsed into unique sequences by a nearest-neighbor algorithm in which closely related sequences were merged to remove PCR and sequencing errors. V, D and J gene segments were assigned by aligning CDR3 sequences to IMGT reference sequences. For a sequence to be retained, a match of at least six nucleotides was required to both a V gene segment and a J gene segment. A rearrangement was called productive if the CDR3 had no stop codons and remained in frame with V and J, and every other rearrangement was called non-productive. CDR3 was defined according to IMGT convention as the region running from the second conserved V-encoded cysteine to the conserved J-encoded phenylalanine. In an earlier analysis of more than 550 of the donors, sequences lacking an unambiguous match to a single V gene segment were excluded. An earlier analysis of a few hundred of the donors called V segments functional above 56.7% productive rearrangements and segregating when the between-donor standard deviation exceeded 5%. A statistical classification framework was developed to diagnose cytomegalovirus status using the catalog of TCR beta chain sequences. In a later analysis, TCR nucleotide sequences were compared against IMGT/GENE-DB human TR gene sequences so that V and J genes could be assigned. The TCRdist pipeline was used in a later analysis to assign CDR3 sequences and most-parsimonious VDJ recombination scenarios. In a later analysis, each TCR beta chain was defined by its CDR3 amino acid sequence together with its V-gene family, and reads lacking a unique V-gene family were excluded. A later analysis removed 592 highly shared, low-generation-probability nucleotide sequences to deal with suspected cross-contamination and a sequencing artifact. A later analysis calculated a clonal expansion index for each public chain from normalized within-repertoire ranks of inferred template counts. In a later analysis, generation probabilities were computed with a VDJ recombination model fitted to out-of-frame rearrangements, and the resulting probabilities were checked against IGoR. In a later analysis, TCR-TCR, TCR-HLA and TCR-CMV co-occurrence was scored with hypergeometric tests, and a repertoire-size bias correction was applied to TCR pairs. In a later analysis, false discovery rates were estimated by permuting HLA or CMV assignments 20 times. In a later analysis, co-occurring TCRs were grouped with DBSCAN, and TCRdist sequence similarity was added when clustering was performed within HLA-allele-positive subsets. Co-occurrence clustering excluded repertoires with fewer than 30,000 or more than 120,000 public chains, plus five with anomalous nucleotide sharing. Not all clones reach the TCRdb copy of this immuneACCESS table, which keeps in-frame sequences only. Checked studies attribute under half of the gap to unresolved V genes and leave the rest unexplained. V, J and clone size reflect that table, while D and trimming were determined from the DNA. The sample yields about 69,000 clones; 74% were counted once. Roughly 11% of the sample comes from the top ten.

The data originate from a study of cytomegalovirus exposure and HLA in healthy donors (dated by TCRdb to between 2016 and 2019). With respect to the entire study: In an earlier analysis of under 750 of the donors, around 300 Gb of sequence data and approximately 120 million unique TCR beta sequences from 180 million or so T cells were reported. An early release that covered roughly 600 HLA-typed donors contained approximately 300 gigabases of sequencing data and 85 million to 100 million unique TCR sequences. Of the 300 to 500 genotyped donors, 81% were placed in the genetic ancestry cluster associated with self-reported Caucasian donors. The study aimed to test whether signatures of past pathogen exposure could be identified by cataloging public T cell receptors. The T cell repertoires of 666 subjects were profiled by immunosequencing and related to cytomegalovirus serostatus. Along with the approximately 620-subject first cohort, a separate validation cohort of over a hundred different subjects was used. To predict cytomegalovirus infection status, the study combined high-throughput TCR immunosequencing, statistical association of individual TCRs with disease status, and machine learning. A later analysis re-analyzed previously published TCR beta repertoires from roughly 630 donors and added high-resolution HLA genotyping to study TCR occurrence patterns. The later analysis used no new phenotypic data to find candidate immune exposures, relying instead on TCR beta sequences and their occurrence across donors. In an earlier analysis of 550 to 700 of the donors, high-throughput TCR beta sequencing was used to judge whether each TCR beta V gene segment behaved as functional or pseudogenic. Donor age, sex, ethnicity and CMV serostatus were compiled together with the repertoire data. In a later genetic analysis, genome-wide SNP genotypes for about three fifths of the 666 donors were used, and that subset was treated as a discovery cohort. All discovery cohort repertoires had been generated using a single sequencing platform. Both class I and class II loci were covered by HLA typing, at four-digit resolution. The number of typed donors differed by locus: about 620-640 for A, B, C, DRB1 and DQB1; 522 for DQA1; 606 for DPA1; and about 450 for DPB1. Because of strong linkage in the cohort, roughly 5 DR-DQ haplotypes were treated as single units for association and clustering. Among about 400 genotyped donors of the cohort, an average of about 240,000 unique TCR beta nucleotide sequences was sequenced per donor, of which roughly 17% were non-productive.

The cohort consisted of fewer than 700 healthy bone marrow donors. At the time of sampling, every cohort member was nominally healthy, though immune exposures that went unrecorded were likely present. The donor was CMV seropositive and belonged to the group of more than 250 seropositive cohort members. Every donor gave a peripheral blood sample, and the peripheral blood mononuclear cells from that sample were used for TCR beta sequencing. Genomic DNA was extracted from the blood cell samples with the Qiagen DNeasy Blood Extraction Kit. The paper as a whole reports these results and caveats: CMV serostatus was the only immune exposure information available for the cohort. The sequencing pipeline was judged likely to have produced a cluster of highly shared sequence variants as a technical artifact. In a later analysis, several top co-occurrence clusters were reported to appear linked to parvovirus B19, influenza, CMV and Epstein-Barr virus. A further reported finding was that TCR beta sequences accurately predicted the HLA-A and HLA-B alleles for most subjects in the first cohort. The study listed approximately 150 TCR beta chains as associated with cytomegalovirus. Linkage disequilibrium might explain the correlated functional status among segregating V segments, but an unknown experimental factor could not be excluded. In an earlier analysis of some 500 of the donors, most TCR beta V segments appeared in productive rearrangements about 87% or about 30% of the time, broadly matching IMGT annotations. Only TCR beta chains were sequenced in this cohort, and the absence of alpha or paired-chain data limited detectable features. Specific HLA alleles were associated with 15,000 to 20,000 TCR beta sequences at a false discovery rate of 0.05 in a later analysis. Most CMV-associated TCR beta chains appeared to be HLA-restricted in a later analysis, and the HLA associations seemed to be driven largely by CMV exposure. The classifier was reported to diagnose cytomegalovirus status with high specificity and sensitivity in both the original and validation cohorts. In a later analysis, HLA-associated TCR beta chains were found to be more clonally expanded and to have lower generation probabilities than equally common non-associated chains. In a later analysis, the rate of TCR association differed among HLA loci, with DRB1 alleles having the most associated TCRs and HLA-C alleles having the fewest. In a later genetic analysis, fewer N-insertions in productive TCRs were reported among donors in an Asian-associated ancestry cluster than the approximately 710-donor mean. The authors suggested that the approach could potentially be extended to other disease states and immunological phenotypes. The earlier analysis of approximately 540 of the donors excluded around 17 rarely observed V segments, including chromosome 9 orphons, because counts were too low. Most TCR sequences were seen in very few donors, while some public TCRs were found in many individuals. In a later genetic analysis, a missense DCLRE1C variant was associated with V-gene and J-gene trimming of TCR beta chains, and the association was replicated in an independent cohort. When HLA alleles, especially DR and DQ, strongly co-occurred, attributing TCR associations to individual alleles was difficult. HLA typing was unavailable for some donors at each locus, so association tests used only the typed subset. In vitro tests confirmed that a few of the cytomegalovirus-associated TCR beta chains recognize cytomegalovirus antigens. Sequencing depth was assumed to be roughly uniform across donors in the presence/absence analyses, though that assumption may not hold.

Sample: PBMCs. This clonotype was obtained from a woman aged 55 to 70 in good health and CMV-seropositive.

The DNA is TGTGCCAGCACCTCTAGCGGAGGGGATACGCAGTATTTT. This codes for CASTSSGGDTQYF. Recombination linked TRBV27 to TRBJ2-3; 7 bases in between match TRBD2. The CDR3 runs 13 residues from the cysteine to the phenylalanine. The CDR3 DNA has 39 bases and is translated from base 1. Relative to germline, V is missing 7 bases and J is missing 6 bases, with 7 bases of the junction outside any gene match. From a lookup of the germline V gene (reference sequence), CDR1 and CDR2 are MNHEY and SMNVEV.